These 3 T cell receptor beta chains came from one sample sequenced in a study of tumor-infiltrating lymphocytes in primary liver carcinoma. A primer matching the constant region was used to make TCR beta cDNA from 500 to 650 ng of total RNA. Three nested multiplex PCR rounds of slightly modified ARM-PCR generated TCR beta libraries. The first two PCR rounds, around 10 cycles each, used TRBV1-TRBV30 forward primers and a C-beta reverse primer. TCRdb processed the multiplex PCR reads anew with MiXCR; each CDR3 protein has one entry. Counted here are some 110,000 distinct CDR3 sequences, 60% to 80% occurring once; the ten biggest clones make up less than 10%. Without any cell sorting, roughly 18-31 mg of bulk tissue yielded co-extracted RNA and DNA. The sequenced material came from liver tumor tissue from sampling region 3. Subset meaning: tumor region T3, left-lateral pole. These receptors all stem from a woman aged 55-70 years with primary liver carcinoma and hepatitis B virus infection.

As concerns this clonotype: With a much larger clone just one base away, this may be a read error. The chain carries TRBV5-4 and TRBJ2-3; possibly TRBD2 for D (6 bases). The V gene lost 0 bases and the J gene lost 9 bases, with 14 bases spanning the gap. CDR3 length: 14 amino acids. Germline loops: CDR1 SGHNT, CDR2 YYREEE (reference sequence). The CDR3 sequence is CASSLGLGLLTQYF. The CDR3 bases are TGTGCCAGCAGCTTGGGCTTGGGACTCCTAACGCAGTATTTT.

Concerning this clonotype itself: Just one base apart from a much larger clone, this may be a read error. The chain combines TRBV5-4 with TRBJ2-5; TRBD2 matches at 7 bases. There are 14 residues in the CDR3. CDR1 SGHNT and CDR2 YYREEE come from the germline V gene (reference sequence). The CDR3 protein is CASSLVEGRETQCF. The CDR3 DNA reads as TGTGCCAGCAGCTTAGTTGAAGGGAGGGAGACCCAGTGCTTC.

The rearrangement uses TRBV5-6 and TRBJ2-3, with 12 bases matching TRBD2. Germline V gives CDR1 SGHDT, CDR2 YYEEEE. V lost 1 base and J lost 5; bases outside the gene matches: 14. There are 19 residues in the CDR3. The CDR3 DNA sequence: TGTGCCAGCAGCTTGACTAGCGGGAGGACGGGCCCGCGCGGAGATACGCAGTATTTT. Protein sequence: CASSLTSGRTGPRGDTQYF. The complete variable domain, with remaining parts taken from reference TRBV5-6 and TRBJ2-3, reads DAGVTQSPTHLIKTRGQQVTLRCSPKSGHDTVSWYQQALGQGPQFIFQYYEEEERQRGNFPDRFSGHQFPNYSSELNVNALLLGDSALYLCASSLTSGRTGPRGDTQYFGPGTRLTVL.